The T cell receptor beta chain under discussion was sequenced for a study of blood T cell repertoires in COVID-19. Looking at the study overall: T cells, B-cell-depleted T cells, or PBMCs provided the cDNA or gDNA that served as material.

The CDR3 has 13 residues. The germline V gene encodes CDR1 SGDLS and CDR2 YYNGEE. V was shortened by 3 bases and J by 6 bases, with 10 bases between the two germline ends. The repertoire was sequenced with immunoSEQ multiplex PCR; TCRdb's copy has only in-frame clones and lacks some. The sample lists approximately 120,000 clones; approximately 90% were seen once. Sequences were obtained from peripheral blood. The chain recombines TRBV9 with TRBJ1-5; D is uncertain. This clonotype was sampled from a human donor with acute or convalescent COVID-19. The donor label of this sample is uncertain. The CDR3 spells CASSASLSQPQHF. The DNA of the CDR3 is TGTGCCAGCAGCGCTTCCCTAAGTCAGCCCCAGCATTTT.